These 20 T cell receptor beta chains were all obtained from the same sample, sequenced in a study of PD-1 blockade in mismatch repair-deficient tumors. Profiled with immunoSEQ multiplex PCR; TCRdb holds only in-frame clones, not every one. The table has around 49,000 clones, more than 65% seen once. The material was PBMCs, obtained before pembrolizumab treatment. Receptor source: an adult with mismatch repair-deficient cancer.

The V and J genes are TRBV9 and TRBJ2-7; 9 bases match TRBD2. Germline V lookup: CDR1 SGDLS, CDR2 YYNGEE. The ends lost 0 bases at V and 2 bases at J; junction bases unmatched: 6. The CDR3 contains 16 residues. In DNA, the CDR3 is TGTGCCAGCAGCGTAGGCGATAGCGGGAGTCCCTACGAGCAGTACTTC. Translated: CASSVGDSGSPYEQYF.

The chain has TRBV21-1 and TRBJ2-3; the table calls TRBD2, which could not be checked here. TRBV21-1 is a pseudogene. The CDR3 spans 16 residues. The CDR3 protein is CASSNRTSGVSDTQYF. CDR3 nucleotides: TGTGCCAGCAGCAATCGAACTAGCGGGGTGTCAGATACGCAGTATTTT.

V usage is TRBV9 and J usage is TRBJ2-3; D perhaps matches TRBD1 (6 bases). The germline V and J ends were trimmed by 0 bases and 1 base, with 12 bases remaining between them. The CDR3 spans 16 residues. The germline CDR1 and CDR2 sequences are SGDLS and YYNGEE. The CDR3 sequence: CASSVAGAGGTDTQYF. As DNA, the CDR3 is TGTGCCAGCAGCGTAGCCGGGGCAGGGGGCACAGATACGCAGTATTTT.

V and J are TRBV27 and TRBJ2-1, with D perhaps given as TRBD1 or TRBD2 (5 bases each). Germline V gene lookup returns CDR1 MNHEY and CDR2 SMNVEV (reference sequence). Between the trimmed V and J ends, which lost 6 bases and 7 bases, there was a span of 19 bases. The CDR3 totals 15 residues. The CDR3 region has the DNA TGTGCCAGCAGATGGGTAGGGACGTATGGGAATGAGCAGTTCTTC. It is translated as CASRWVGTYGNEQFF.

This chain links TRBV11-2 with TRBJ1-1; weak D call: TRBD1 (5 bases). The CDR3 sequence is 15 residues long. With 2 bases removed from V and 6 bases from J, the gap between germline ends came to 16 bases. In germline, CDR1 is SGHAT, CDR2 FQNNGV. The CDR3 region has the DNA TGTGCCAGCAGCTTATTCGGTTTGAGGGGCCCTGAAGCTTTCTTT. It is translated as CASSLFGLRGPEAFF.

This clone was seen a few times. V is TRBV7-9 and J is TRBJ2-7; TRBD1 aligns across 8 bases. Germline lookup yields CDR1 SEHNR and CDR2 FQNEAQ (reference sequence). This CDR3 has 14 residues. V shed 5 bases, J shed 7 bases, and the junction held 10 bases outside the gene matches. CDR3 region: CASSPWTGSGEQYF. DNA for the CDR3: TGTGCCAGCAGCCCCTGGACAGGGTCGGGGGAGCAGTACTTC.

This rearrangement joins TRBV9 to TRBJ2-1; D may correspond to TRBD1 or TRBD2 (5 bases each). Germline CDR1 is SGDLS and CDR2 is YYNGEE. Trimming shortened V by 0 bases and J by 5 bases, and 9 bases separated the two germline ends. The CDR3 covers 14 residues. This CDR3 is CASSVGGPNNEQFF. The CDR3 nucleotides read TGTGCCAGCAGCGTAGGGGGACCTAACAATGAGCAGTTCTTC.

This chain connects TRBV5-1 to TRBJ1-3; D unclear. Per germline, CDR1 SGHRS and CDR2 YFSETQ. Trimming left V 0 bases short and J 2 bases short, with 9 bases between. CDR3 size: 15 residues. CDR3 sequence: CASSLGQPAGNTIYF. The DNA of the CDR3 is TGCGCCAGCAGCTTGGGGCAGCCAGCTGGAAACACCATATATTTT.

V usage is TRBV7-9 and J usage is TRBJ2-7; the D is unclear. Germline-derived CDR1 and CDR2 are SEHNR and FQNEAQ (reference sequence). This CDR3 is 14 amino acids long. Deletions cut 5 bases from V and 2 bases from J, with 13 bases between. The CDR3 coding sequence is TGTGCCAGCAGCCTTGGAAGGGCTACCTACGAGCAGTACTTC. It encodes CASSLGRATYEQYF.

This chain joins TRBV7-9 and TRBJ2-2; D may be TRBD2 (6 bases). Trimming removed 0 bases from V and 5 bases from J, with 10 bases in between. Germline V CDR1 and CDR2: SEHNR, FQNEAQ (reference sequence). The CDR3 is made up of 15 amino acids. The CDR3 loop is CASSLAPSATGELFF. As DNA, the CDR3 is TGTGCCAGCAGCTTAGCGCCTAGCGCGACCGGGGAGCTGTTTTTT. Based on the CDR3 plus reference TRBV7-9 and TRBJ2-2, the full variable domain is DTGVSQNPRHKITKRGQNVTFRCDPISEHNRLYWYRQTLGQGPEFLTYFQNEAQLEKSRLLSDRFSAERPKGSFSTLEIQRTEQGDSAMYLCASSLAPSATGELFFGEGSRLTVL.

This clone was counted only a few times. The CDR3 protein is CASSPPRRGISYF. The DNA for the CDR3 is TGTGCCAGCAGTCCGCCTCGACGGGGAATATCGTACTTC. This chain links TRBV27 with TRBJ2-7; maybe TRBD2 (5 bases). This CDR3 region has 13 residues. The germline V gene has CDR1 MNHEY and CDR2 SMNVEV (reference sequence). The germline V and J ends were trimmed by 5 bases and 12 bases, with 20 bases remaining between them.

The chain carries TRBV7-6 and TRBJ2-7; D is possibly TRBD1 (5 bases). Germline CDR1 and CDR2: SGHVS and FNYEAQ. This CDR3 spans 13 amino acids. Trimming removed 1 base at V and 6 bases at J, with 10 bases between. In DNA, the CDR3 is TGTGCCAGCAGCTTAGGACAGTCGGCCGAGCAGTACTTC. Protein: CASSLGQSAEQYF.

The J gene is TRBJ1-1, the V gene TRBV9, with D unclear. V lost 4 bases to trimming and J lost 1 base, with 8 bases between them. CDR1 and CDR2 (germline): SGDLS, YYNGEE. The CDR3 has 13 amino acids. Here the CDR3 reads CASSSTANTEAFF. In DNA form, the CDR3 reads TGTGCCAGCAGCTCGACGGCGAACACTGAAGCTTTCTTT. The full variable domain, completed using reference TRBV9 and TRBJ1-1, is DSGVTQTPKHLITATGQRVTLRCSPRSGDLSVYWYQQSLDQGLQFLIQYYNGEERAKGNILERFSAQQFPDLHSELNLSSLELGDSALYFCASSSTANTEAFFGQGTRLTVV.

The V call is TRBV5-1, the J call TRBJ2-5; D possibly corresponds to TRBD1 (6 bases). V was pared by 0 bases and J by 2 bases, with 14 bases between. The CDR3 totals 16 residues. Germline lookup yields CDR1 SGHRS and CDR2 YFSETQ. The CDR3 sequence: CASSLGRGADQETQYF. In nucleotides, the CDR3 is TGCGCCAGCAGCTTGGGCAGGGGCGCGGATCAAGAGACCCAGTACTTC.

This chain connects TRBV27 to TRBJ1-2, with TRBD1 identical over 12 bases. The CDR3 is 14 residues long. Germline CDR1 reads MNHEY; CDR2 reads SMNVEV (reference sequence). Trimming removed 6 bases from V and 5 bases from J; junction bases left unmatched: 4. Written as DNA, the CDR3 is TGTGCCAGCAGAGGGGACAGGGGGCAGTATGGCTACACCTTC. It yields the protein CASRGDRGQYGYTF.

This chain links TRBV6-5 with TRBJ2-7; the match to TRBD1 covers 8 bases. The germline gives CDR1 MNHEY, CDR2 SVGAGI. V lost 0 bases, J lost 4 bases, and 8 bases stayed unmatched. The CDR3 length is 16 residues. Here the CDR3 reads CASSYSKAGGLYEQYF. The CDR3, as DNA: TGTGCCAGCAGTTACTCGAAGGCAGGGGGCTTATACGAGCAGTACTTC.

The gene calls are TRBV7-2 and TRBJ2-2, with 8 bases matching TRBD2. The CDR3 length is 17 residues. Germline V gene lookup returns CDR1 SGHTA and CDR2 FQGNSA. Trimming took 8 bases from V and 6 from J; bases not matched to a gene: 17. CDR3 residues: CASGRLSLPAGAGELFF. The CDR3 region has the DNA TGTGCCAGCGGGCGTCTCTCGCTTCCAGCGGGGGCCGGGGAGCTGTTTTTT.

This clone was counted between two and nine times. The chain couples TRBV25-1 to TRBJ1-1, with D possibly TRBD1 on 6 matching bases. The V end was cut by 4 bases, the J end by 2 bases, with 11 bases between. The CDR3 length is 14 residues. Germline CDR1 is MGHDK and CDR2 is SYGVNS. CDR3: CASSGQDLNTEAFF. CDR3 nucleotides: TGTGCCAGCAGTGGACAGGACCTAAACACTGAAGCTTTCTTT. The complete variable domain, with remaining parts taken from reference TRBV25-1 and TRBJ1-1, reads EADIYQTPRYLVIGTGKKITLECSQTMGHDKMYWYQQDPGMELHLIHYSYGVNSTEKGDLSSESTVSRIRTEHFPLTLESARPSHTSQYLCASSGQDLNTEAFFGQGTRLTVV.

The chain combines TRBV7-3 with TRBJ2-1, with 9 bases fitting TRBD2. Germline V gives CDR1 SGHTA, CDR2 FQGTGA. The CDR3 loop spans 14 amino acids. J was trimmed by 4 bases and V by 3 bases; bases with no gene match: 1. The CDR3 nucleotides read TGTGCCAGCAGCTTTAGCGGGGGATACAATGAGCAGTTCTTC. The encoded protein is CASSFSGGYNEQFF.

The chain joins TRBV4-2 to TRBJ1-2; D gene ambiguous. Deletions cut 0 bases from V and 0 bases from J, with 8 bases between. The CDR3 extends over 15 amino acids. Germline assignment: CDR1 LGHNA and CDR2 YNFKEQ. DNA for the CDR3: TGTGCCAGCAGCCAAGAAGGCGGATCTAACTATGGCTACACCTTC. Its protein product is CASSQEGGSNYGYTF.